This TCR beta chain was documented in a study of blood T cell repertoires in COVID-19. Study-level information: Acute and convalescent COVID-19 specimens originated in the United States, Italy and Spain. T cells, B-cell-depleted T cells, or PBMCs supplied cDNA or gDNA.

Clones were sequenced by immunoSEQ multiplex PCR, and TCRdb holds only the in-frame ones, with some missing. The table shows about 240,000 clones, with about 80% occurring only once. This clone has at least ten counts. The CDR3 runs to 15 residues. The ends lost 5 bases at V and 4 bases at J; junction bases unmatched: 7. CDR1 MDHEN and CDR2 SYDVKM come from the germline V gene. The genes are TRBV28 and TRBJ1-5, with 8 bases fitting TRBD1. The receptor was derived from a woman aged 80 or over with acute or convalescent COVID-19. Sequencing was done on a sample of peripheral blood. In DNA, the CDR3 is TGTGCCAGCAGTCGCCTCACAGGGGGAAATCAGCCCCAGCATTTT. Residues: CASSRLTGGNQPQHF.